This T cell receptor (beta chain) was retrieved from a study of early T cells in non-severe SARS-CoV-2 infection. As for the study in general: The chains were unpaired, and the sequenced material was bulk RNA from unsorted whole blood.

General observations from the study: Matching with VDJdb favored anti-spike CD8 responses (missing private and CD4 specificities).

The length of the CDR3 is 15 residues. V gave up 4 bases and J gave up 6 bases; unmatched junction bases: 12. A note on this clonotype: Its antigen is still unknown.

Tagging with unique molecular identifiers was applied to individual cDNA molecules. TCRdb re-called the 5' RACE reads with MiXCR, one entry per CDR3 protein. The data contain 75,000 to 100,000 distinct CDR3 sequences, approximately 17% of them singletons. This chain links TRBV12-3 or TRBV12-4 with TRBJ2-7; 7 nucleotides align to TRBD1. This TCR was sampled from an adult who was a healthcare worker with PCR-confirmed SARS-CoV-2 infection or an uninfected control (not recorded which). Material: whole blood. The CDR3 region has the DNA TGTGCCAGCAGTTCCCACAAGACAGGGCAGTGCGAGCAGTACTTC. It is translated as CASSSHKTGQCEQYF.